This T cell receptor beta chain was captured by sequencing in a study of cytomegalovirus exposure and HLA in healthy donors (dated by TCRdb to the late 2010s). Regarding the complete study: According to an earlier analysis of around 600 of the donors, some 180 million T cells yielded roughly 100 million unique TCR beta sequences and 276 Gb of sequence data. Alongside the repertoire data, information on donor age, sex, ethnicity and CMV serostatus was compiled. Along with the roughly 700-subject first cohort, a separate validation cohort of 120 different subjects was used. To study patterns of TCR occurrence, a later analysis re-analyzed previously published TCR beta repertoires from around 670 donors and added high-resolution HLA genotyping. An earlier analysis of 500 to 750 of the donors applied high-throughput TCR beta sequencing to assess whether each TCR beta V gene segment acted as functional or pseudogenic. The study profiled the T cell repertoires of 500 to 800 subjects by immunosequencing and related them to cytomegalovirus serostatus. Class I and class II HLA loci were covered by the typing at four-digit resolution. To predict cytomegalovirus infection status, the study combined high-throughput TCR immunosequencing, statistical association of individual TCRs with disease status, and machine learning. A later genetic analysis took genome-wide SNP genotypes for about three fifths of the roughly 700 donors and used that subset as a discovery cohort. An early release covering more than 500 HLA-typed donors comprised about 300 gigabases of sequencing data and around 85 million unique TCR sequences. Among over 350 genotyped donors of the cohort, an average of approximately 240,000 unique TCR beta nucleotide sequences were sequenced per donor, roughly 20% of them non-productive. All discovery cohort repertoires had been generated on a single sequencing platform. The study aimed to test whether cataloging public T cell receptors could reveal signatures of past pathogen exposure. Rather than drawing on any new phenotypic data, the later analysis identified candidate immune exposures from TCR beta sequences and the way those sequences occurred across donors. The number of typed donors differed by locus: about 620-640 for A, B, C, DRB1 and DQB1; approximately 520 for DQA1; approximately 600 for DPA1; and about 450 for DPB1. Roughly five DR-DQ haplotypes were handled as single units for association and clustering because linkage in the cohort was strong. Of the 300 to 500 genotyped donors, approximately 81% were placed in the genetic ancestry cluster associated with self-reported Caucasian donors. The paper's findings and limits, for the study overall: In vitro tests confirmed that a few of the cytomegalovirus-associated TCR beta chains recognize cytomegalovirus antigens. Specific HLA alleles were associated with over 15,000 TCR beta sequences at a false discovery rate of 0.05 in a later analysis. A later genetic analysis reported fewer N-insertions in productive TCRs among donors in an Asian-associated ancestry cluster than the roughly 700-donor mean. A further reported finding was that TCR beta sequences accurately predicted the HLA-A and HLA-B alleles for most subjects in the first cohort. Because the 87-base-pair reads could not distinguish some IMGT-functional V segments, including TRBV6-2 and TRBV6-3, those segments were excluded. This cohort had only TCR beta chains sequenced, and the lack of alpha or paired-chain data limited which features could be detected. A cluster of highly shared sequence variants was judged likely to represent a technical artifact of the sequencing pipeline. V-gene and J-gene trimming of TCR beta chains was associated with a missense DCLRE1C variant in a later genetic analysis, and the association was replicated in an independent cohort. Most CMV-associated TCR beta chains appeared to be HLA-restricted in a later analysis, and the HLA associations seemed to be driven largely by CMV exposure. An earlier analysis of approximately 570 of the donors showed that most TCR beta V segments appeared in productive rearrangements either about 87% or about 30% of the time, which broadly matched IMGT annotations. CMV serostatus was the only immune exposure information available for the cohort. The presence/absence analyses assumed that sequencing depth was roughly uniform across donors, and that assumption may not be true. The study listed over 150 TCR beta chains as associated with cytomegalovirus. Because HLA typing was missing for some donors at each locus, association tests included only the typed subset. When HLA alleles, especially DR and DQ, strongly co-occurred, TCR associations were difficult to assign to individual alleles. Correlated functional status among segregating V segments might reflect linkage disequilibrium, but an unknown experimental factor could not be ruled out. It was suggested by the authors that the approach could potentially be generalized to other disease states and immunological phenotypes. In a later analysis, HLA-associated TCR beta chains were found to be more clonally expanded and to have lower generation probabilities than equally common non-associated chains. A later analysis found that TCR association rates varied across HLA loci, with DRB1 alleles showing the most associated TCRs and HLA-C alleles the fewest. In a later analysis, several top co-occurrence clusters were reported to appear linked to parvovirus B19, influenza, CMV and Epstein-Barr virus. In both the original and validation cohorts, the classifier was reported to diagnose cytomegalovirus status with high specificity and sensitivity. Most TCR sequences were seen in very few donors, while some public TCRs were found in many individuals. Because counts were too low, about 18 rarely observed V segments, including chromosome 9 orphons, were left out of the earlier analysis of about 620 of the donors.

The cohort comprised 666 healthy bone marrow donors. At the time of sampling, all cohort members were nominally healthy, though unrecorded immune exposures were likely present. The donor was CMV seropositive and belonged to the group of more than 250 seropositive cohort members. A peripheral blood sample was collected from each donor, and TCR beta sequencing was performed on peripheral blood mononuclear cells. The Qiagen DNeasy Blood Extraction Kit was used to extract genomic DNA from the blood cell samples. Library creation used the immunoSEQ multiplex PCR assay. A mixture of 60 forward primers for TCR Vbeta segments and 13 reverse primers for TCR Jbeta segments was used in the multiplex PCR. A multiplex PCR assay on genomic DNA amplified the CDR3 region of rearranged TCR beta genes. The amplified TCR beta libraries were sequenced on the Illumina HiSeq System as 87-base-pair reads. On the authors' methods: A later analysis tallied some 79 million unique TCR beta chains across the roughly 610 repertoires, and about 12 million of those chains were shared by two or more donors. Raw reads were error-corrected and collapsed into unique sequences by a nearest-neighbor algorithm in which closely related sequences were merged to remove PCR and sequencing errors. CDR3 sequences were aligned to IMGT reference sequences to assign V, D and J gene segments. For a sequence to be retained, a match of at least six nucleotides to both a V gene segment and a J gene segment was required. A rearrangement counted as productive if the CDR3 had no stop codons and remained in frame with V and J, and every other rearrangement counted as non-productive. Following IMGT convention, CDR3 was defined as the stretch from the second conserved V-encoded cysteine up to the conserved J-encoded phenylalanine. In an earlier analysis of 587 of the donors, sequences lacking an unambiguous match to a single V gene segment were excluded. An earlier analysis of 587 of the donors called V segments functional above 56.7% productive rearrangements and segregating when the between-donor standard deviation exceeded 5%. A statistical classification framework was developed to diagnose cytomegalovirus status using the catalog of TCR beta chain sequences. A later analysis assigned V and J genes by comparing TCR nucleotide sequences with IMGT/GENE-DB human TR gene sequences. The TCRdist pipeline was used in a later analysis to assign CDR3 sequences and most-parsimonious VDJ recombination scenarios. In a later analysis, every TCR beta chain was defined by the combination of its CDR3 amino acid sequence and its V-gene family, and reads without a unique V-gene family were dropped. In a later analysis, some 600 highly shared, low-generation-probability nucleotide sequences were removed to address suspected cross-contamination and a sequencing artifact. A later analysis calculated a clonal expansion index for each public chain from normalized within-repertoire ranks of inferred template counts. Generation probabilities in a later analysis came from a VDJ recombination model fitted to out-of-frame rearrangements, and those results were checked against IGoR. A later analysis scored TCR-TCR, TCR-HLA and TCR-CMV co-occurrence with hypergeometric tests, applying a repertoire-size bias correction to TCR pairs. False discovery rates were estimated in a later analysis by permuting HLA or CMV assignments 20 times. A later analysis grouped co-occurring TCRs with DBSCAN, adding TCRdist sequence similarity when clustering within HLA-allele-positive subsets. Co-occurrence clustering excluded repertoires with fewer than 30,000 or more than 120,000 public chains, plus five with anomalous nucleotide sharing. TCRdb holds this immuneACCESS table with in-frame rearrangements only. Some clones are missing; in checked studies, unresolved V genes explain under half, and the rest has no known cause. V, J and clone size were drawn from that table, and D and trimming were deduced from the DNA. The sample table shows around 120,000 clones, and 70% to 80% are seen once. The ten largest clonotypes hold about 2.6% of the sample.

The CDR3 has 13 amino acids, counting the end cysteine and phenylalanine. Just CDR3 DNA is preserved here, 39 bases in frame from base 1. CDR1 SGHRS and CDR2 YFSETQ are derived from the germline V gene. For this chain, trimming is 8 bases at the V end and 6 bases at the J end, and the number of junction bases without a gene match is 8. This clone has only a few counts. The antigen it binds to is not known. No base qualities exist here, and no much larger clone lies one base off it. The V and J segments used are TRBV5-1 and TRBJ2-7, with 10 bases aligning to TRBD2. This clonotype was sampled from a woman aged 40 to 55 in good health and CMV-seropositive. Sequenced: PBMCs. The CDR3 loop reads CARTGTSALEQYF. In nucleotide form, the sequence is TGCGCCAGGACCGGGACTAGCGCCCTCGAGCAGTACTTC.